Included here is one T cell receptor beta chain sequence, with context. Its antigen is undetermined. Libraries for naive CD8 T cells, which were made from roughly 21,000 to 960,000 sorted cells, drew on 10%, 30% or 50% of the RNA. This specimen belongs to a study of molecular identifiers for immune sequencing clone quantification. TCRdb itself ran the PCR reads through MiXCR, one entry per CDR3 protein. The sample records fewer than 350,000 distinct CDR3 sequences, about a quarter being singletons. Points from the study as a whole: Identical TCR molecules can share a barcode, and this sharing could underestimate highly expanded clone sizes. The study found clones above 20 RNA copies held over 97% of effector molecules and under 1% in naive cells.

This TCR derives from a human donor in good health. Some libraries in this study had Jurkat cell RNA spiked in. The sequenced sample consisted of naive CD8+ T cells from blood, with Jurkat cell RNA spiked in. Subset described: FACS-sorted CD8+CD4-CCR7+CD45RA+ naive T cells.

CDR3 bases: TGTGCCAGCAGTCTTCTGGGACGTAGCTCTGGGGCCAACGTCCTGACTTTC. Amino acid sequence: CASSLLGRSSGANVLTF. This rearrangement joins TRBV27 to TRBJ2-6, with D perhaps given as TRBD1 or TRBD2 (5 bases each). Germline-derived CDR1 and CDR2 are MNHEY and SMNVEV (reference sequence). Trimming took 5 bases from V and 0 from J, leaving 14 bases between them. The CDR3 covers 17 residues.